The 11 T cell receptor beta chains reported below all come from one sample, sequenced in a study of human T cells and chemical hapten exposure. TCRdb re-analysed the RACE reads in MiXCR, keeping a single row per CDR3 protein. This table holds tens of thousands of distinct CDR3 sequences, about 9.3% found once. The time point was: patch test 1, 2 weeks after DPC sensitization. Treatment noted: therapeutic diphenylcyclopropenone sensitization with weekly scalp DPC. The specimen was whole blood, collected in connection with sensitization to the hapten diphenylcyclopropenone (DPC). The receptor set was obtained from a woman between 40 and 50 years old with alopecia areata. Some clones in this sample may be carry-over from other donors' samples.

The table lists this clonotype with many counts. The chain links TRBV11-1 to TRBJ2-3; D uncertain. Germline-derived CDR1 and CDR2 are SGHAT and FQDESV (reference sequence). The CDR3 loop spans 14 amino acids. Trimming cost V 5 bases and J 3 bases, with 12 bases left between them. CDR3 loop: CASSPAPSTDTQYF. The DNA for the CDR3 is TGTGCCAGCAGCCCTGCACCATCTACAGATACGCAGTATTTT.

This clonotype was seen a few times. J is TRBJ2-2 and V is TRBV7-3; D unclear. The CDR3 has 18 residues. Germline V gives CDR1 SGHTA, CDR2 FQGTGA. V dropped 1 base and J dropped 0 bases, with 15 bases sitting between them. Written as DNA, the CDR3 is TGTGCCAGCAGCTTAAGGGGTCATGGTGCAGCGAACACCGGGGAGCTGTTTTTT. It is translated as CASSLRGHGAANTGELFF.

About this clonotype: In this CDR3 the conserved last residue, phenylalanine or tryptophan, is missing, so a read error is likely. The rearrangement links TRBV11-3 to TRBJ2-1; D is possibly TRBD1 or TRBD2 (5 bases each). Germline values: CDR1 SGHNT, CDR2 YENEEA. CDR3 length: 13 amino acids. The V end lost 3 bases, the J end lost 4 bases, and 7 bases lay between the germline ends. CDR3 sequence: CASSFGAYNEQFI. CDR3 coding DNA: TGTGCCAGCAGCTTCGGGGCGTACAATGAGCAGTTCATC.

The rearrangement uses TRBV10-3 and TRBJ2-5, with TRBD1 as a possible D gene (5 bases). Per germline, CDR1 ENHRY and CDR2 SYGVKD. CDR3 length: 12 amino acids. Trimming removed 6 bases at V and 2 bases at J, with 7 bases between. The CDR3 DNA sequence: TGTGCCATCAGGACAGATCAAGAGACCCAGTACTTC. Amino acids: CAIRTDQETQYF.

The chain's CDR3 is CAWSPYVGQGMFYGYTF. In nucleotides, the CDR3 is TGTGCCTGGAGTCCGTACGTGGGACAGGGTATGTTCTATGGCTACACCTTC. The V gene is TRBV30, the J gene TRBJ1-2; 9 bases map to TRBD1. The V segment lost 2 bases and the J segment 4 bases; nucleotides outside the gene matches: 14. CDR3 length: 17 amino acids. The germline V gene encodes CDR1 GTSNPN and CDR2 SVGIG (reference sequence).

Ten or more counts support this clonotype. V gene TRBV4-1 combines with J gene TRBJ2-3; no definite D call. The germline V gene encodes CDR1 MGHRA and CDR2 YSYEKL. V shed 2 bases and J shed 6 bases, with 6 bases lying between them. CDR3 length: 12 amino acids. CDR3 nucleotides: TGCGCCAGCAGCCAATTCCCGGATACGCAGTATTTT. The encoded protein is CASSQFPDTQYF.

The sample holds a few counts of this clonotype. This chain connects TRBV20-1 to TRBJ2-3; 7 nucleotides line up with TRBD2. After removal of 6 bases from V and 7 bases from J, the junction contained 13 bases not matched to a gene. The CDR3 loop spans 14 amino acids. Germline V gives CDR1 DFQATT, CDR2 SNEGSKA (reference sequence). The CDR3 DNA follows: TGCAGTGCGCCACCGGCGGGGGATTTCAATACGCAGTATTTT. Translation: CSAPPAGDFNTQYF.

This clonotype was picked up many times. The CDR3, as DNA: TGTGCCAGCAGCCAAGATCTGGGCAGGGTCCAACCTTTCTCTGGAAACACCATATATTTT. Residues: CASSQDLGRVQPFSGNTIYF. V gene TRBV4-2 combines with J gene TRBJ1-3; maybe TRBD1 (5 bases). Germline loops: CDR1 LGHNA, CDR2 YNFKEQ. The V and J ends lost 0 bases and 0 bases respectively, with 21 bases between them. The CDR3 length is 20 residues.

This clonotype was counted at least ten times. V gene TRBV11-2 combines with J gene TRBJ1-1; the D is unclear. The CDR3 covers 13 residues. Per germline, CDR1 SGHAT and CDR2 FQNNGV. The V end lost 5 bases, the J end lost 1 base, and 8 bases lay between the germline ends. CDR3 residues: CASSPTANTEAFF. DNA for the CDR3: TGTGCCAGCAGCCCGACGGCGAACACTGAAGCTTTCTTT.

This rearrangement joins TRBV9 to TRBJ2-1; D perhaps matches TRBD2 (6 bases). Germline CDR1 and CDR2: SGDLS and YYNGEE. Trimming took off 2 bases at V and 3 bases at J, with 9 bases between the two ends. The CDR3 runs to 14 residues. DNA of the CDR3: TGTGCCAGCAGCGTCCCGGGGGACTACAATGAGCAGTTCTTC. It specifies CASSVPGDYNEQFF. Looking up the rest from reference TRBV9 and TRBJ2-1 gives the full variable domain: DSGVTQTPKHLITATGQRVTLRCSPRSGDLSVYWYQQSLDQGLQFLIQYYNGEERAKGNILERFSAQQFPDLHSELNLSSLELGDSALYFCASSVPGDYNEQFFGPGTRLTVL.

This clonotype showed up many times. The gene calls are TRBV20-1 and TRBJ1-5; 7 nucleotides agree with TRBD1. The germline CDR1 and CDR2 sequences are DFQATT and SNEGSKA (reference sequence). This CDR3 contains 15 residues. Trimming at V came to 2 bases and at J to 0 bases, leaving 4 bases not matched to a gene. In DNA form, the CDR3 reads TGCAGTGCTAGAAAGACAGGGAATAGCAATCAGCCCCAGCATTTT. Residues: CSARKTGNSNQPQHF.